Reported below is one T cell receptor (beta chain). This record comes from a study of OX40 agonist ivuxolimab in advanced cancers. This CDR3 comprises 14 residues. V lost 4 bases and J lost 4, with 12 bases in between. Germline V gives CDR1 PRHDT, CDR2 FYEKMQ (reference sequence). Profiled with immunoSEQ multiplex PCR; TCRdb holds only in-frame clones, not every one. This sample has approximately 30,000 clones; roughly nine tenths occur once, and the top ten carry 24%. Sequenced material: CD4+ or CD8+ T cells sorted from blood, taken in a trial of the OX40 agonist ivuxolimab. This sequence was found in an adult with an advanced solid tumor such as melanoma, head and neck, liver or kidney cancer. The chain is built from TRBV13 and TRBJ2-3, with D perhaps matching TRBD2 (6 bases). CDR3 loop: CASSSRLDSDTQYF. In nucleotides, the CDR3 is TGTGCCAGCAGCTCCAGACTAGATTCAGATACGCAGTATTTT.